These T cell receptor beta chains were read from a single sample in a study of CDR3 diversity in severe acne. TCRdb called the PCR reads again in MiXCR, with one record for every CDR3 protein. Among 100,000 or so distinct CDR3 sequences listed, 45% to 60% were seen once. Material: blood. The receptors here all came from a male donor with acne. Each CDR3 is given with its conserved first and last residue. D genes are given only for firm matches. Only part of the rows carry a size: once, few, many, or a class if the clone is expanded.

TRBD2	-	TRBJ2-7	TRBV20-1	TGCAGTGTTGCCTTGACTAGCGGGAGATCGGGTGAGCAGTACTTC	CSVALTSGRSGEQYF
TRBD2	many	TRBJ2-1	TRBV5-8	TGTGCCAGCAGCTTCGGGACTAGCGGGACCTACAATGAGCAGTTCTTC	CASSFGTSGTYNEQFF
-	-	TRBJ1-1	TRBV6-1	TGTGCCAGCAGTGGAAACCCGAGAACTGAAGCTTTCTTT	CASSGNPRTEAFF
-	many	TRBJ2-3	TRBV7-9	TGTGCCAGCACCCAACCCGGGGAGAGCACAGATACGCAGTATTTT	CASTQPGESTDTQYF
-	-	TRBJ1-5	TRBV5-1	TGCGCCAGCAGCTTGGGGCCTTCTAGCAATCAGCCCCAGCATTTT	CASSLGPSSNQPQHF
TRBD2	-	TRBJ2-3	TRBV13	TGTGCCAGCAGTAGAGGTAGCGGGGCCAGCACAGATACGCAGTATTTT	CASSRGSGASTDTQYF
TRBD1	-	TRBJ2-7	TRBV19	TGTGCCAGTAGTATACAGGGGGTCACCGGGGAGCTGTACTTC	CASSIQGVTGELYF
-	-	TRBJ1-2	TRBV11-2	TGTGCCAGCAGCTTAGGGCAGAACTATGGCTACACCTTC	CASSLGQNYGYTF
-	many	TRBJ1-6	TRBV2	TGTGCCAGCAGTGATTCGGGGAAGTATAATTCACCCCTCCACTTT	CASSDSGKYNSPLHF
-	-	TRBJ1-2	TRBV10-3	TGTGCCATCAGTGATCTTTCAGGAACTAACTATGACTACACCTTC	CAISDLSGTNYDYTF
TRBD1	-	TRBJ1-1	TRBV9	TGTGCCAGCAGCGCAGACAGGGGCGCGGACGCTGAAGCTTTCTTT	CASSADRGADAEAFF
-	-	TRBJ2-2	TRBV6-6	TGTGTCAGCTCATGGCAGCGCCCGAACACCGGGGAGCTGTTTTTT	CVSSWQRPNTGELFF
-	-	TRBJ1-5	TRBV7-6	TGTGCCAGCAGCGCATCAGGTGGTGCCCAGCATTTT	CASSASGGAQHF
-	many	TRBJ2-5	TRBV5-1	TGCGCCAGCAGCCATAAAGAGACCCAGTACTTC	CASSHKETQYF
TRBD1	-	TRBJ2-7	TRBV6-6	TGTGCCAGCAGTTACTCCACAGGGGGCGCGACGAGTGAGCAGTACTTC	CASSYSTGGATSEQYF
TRBD2	-	TRBJ2-3	TRBV9	TGTGCCAGCACTAGCGGGAGTGTAGATACGCAGTATTTT	CASTSGSVDTQYF
TRBD2	-	TRBJ2-3	TRBV2	TGTGCCAGCAGTCGACTAGCGGGAGTAGGTACAGATGCGCAGTATTTT	CASSRLAGVGTDAQYF
TRBD1	many	TRBJ1-1	TRBV7-9	TGTGCCAGCAGACATAGGGACAGGTCGCTTGAAGCTTTCTTT	CASRHRDRSLEAFF
TRBD2	many	TRBJ2-7	TRBV7-2	TGTGCCAGCAGCTTACCCACTAGCGGAAGCTCCTACGAGCAGTACTTC	CASSLPTSGSSYEQYF
-	-	TRBJ2-7	TRBV24-1	TGTGCCACCAGCCCACGGGGCCCCTACGAGCAGTACTTC	CATSPRGPYEQYF
TRBD2	-	TRBJ2-1	TRBV29-1	TGCAGCGTGGGGACTAGCGGGAGAATATTGAACTCCTACAATGAGCAGTTCTTC	CSVGTSGRILNSYNEQFF
-	-	TRBJ1-2	TRBV24-1	TGTGCCACCAGTGATGAGCTGGGGTACACCTTC	CATSDELGYTF
TRBD2	-	TRBJ2-7	TRBV12-3/TRBV12-4	TGTGCCAGCAGCCGGACTAGCGGACTAAGCTCCTACGAGCAGTACTTC	CASSRTSGLSSYEQYF
TRBD2	few	TRBJ2-5	TRBV7-2	TGTGCCAGCAGAGACCAGACTAGCGGGAGTGAGACCCAGTACTTC	CASRDQTSGSETQYF
TRBD1	-	TRBJ2-1	TRBV11-2	TGTGCCAGCAGCTTAGGGACAGGGCTCTCCTACAATGAGCAGTTCTTC	CASSLGTGLSYNEQFF
TRBD1	-	TRBJ1-5	TRBV19	TGTGCCAGTAGTATACGCTCAGGGGGCGGCAATCAGCCCCAGCATTTT	CASSIRSGGGNQPQHF
-	-	TRBJ2-2	TRBV29-1	TGCAGCGTTGAAACGCGGGCTAACACCGGGGAGCTGTTTTTT	CSVETRANTGELFF
-	-	TRBJ1-1	TRBV6-2/TRBV6-3	TGTGCCAGCAGTGAGATGAACACTGAAGCTTTCTTT	CASSEMNTEAFF
-	many	TRBJ2-3	TRBV29-1	TGCAGCGTTGTACGAGCCTACACAGATACGCAGTATTTT	CSVVRAYTDTQYF
TRBD1	-	TRBJ2-2	TRBV25-1	TGTGCCAGCAGCTTAGACCTTGCAGGGGGCTACACCGGGGAGCTGTTTTTT	CASSLDLAGGYTGELFF
TRBD2	-	TRBJ2-6	TRBV29-1	TGCAGCGTTGAAGTGTCAGGACTAGCGGGGATCTCTGGGGCCAACGTCCTGACTTTC	CSVEVSGLAGISGANVLTF
-	-	TRBJ2-7	TRBV15	TGTGCCACCAGGGCCAGGGATTCCTACGAGCAGTACTTC	CATRARDSYEQYF
TRBD1	-	TRBJ1-1	TRBV9	TGTGCCAGCAGCCACGGGACAGGGGGCACTGAAGCTTTCTTT	CASSHGTGGTEAFF
-	-	TRBJ2-5	TRBV5-4	TGTGCCAGCAGCTTTTTCAGGGGACGTCTGGAGACCCAATACTTC	CASSFFRGRLETQYF
-	many	TRBJ2-1	TRBV24-1	TGTGCCACCAGTTCAGGGCGTTCTCGGTTCTTC	CATSSGRSRFF
-	once	TRBJ1-2	TRBV6-6	TGTGCCAGCACCTCAGACAGCTTCTATGGCTACACCTTC	CASTSDSFYGYTF
-	-	TRBJ1-1	TRBV2	TGTGCCAGCAGCCCTAACGACTTTGAAGCTTTCTTT	CASSPNDFEAFF
-	many	TRBJ1-3	TRBV5-6	TGTGCCAGCAGCTTTTTTAAGGGCCGCTCTGGAAACACCATATATTTT	CASSFFKGRSGNTIYF
-	-	TRBJ1-1	TRBV2	TGTGCCAGCAGTGGGACGGCGAACACTGAAGCTTTCTTT	CASSGTANTEAFF
-	medium-sized	TRBJ2-3	TRBV19	TGTGCCAGTAGCCAGGGAAACTCCAATGCAGATACGCAGTATTTT	CASSQGNSNADTQYF
TRBD2	-	TRBJ2-5	TRBV20-1	TGCAGTGCTAGAGATGTAACTAGCGGGAGGGCCCGGGAGACCCAGTACTTC	CSARDVTSGRARETQYF
-	-	TRBJ1-2	TRBV29-1	TGCAGCGCCAGGGGAGGAGCTAACTATGGCTACACCTTC	CSARGGANYGYTF
-	few	TRBJ2-7	TRBV7-2	-	CASSFYICSARRAEQYF
TRBD2	-	TRBJ2-3	TRBV20-1	TGCAGTGCCTCCCGGGCGGGAGAGGGCTTCACAGATACGCAGTATTTT	CSASRAGEGFTDTQYF
TRBD2	-	TRBJ2-7	TRBV10-3	TGTGCCATCACTGGGACTAGCGGGCGTACCTACGAGCAGTACTTC	CAITGTSGRTYEQYF
TRBD1	-	TRBJ2-7	TRBV12-3/TRBV12-4	TGTGCCAGCAGCTTCGGGACAGGGAGTATCGCGCAGTACTTC	CASSFGTGSIAQYF
-	few	TRBJ1-5	TRBV27	TGTGCCAGTGGGTTAAATCAGCCCCAGCATTTT	CASGLNQPQHF
-	-	TRBJ2-1	TRBV6-5	TGTGCCAGCGCGGTGGGCAGGTACAATGAGCAGTTCTTC	CASAVGRYNEQFF
TRBD2	-	TRBJ2-2	TRBV27	TGTGCCAGCAGTTTTCGCGAGCGGGGGAGCACCGGGGAGCTGTTTTTT	CASSFRERGSTGELFF
-	once	TRBJ1-2	TRBV5-1	TGTGCCAGCAGCTTAGTTACTCTCAGCGCCTATGGCTACACCTTC	CASSLVTLSAYGYTF
-	medium-sized	TRBJ2-1	TRBV2	TGTGCCAGCAGTGTTACGGGAGCGAGCTACAATGAGCAGTTCTTC	CASSVTGASYNEQFF
-	many	TRBJ2-7	TRBV7-6	TGTGCCAGCGGGCCCGGGGGTCCCTACGAGCAGTACTTC	CASGPGGPYEQYF
TRBD2	medium-sized	TRBJ2-1	TRBV19	TGTGCCAGTAGTACGGGACTAGCGGGAAGTTACAATGAGCAGTTCTTC	CASSTGLAGSYNEQFF
TRBD1	-	TRBJ1-1	TRBV20-1	TGCAGTGCTAGACCAGGGGGCACTGAAGCTTTCTTT	CSARPGGTEAFF
TRBD2	many	TRBJ2-5	TRBV5-1	TGCGCCAGCAGCACCTCTAGCGGGATGGGGTTTGAGACCCAGTACTTC	CASSTSSGMGFETQYF
-	-	TRBJ1-5	TRBV19	TGTGCCAGTAGTATTATGGTCCTGTGGAGCAATCAGCCCCAGCATTTT	CASSIMVLWSNQPQHF
TRBD2	-	TRBJ2-7	TRBV28	TGTGCCAGCAGTTTATCACGGCTAGCGGGAGTTGAGCAGTACTTC	CASSLSRLAGVEQYF
-	-	TRBJ2-3	TRBV2	TGTGCCAGCACCCAGGTAGGGGTTTCTCGCGGGCAGTATTTT	CASTQVGVSRGQYF
TRBD2	-	TRBJ2-7	TRBV9	TGTGCCAGCAGCGTAGGTGGCGGGAGTAACTACGAGCAGTACTTC	CASSVGGGSNYEQYF
TRBD2	-	TRBJ2-3	TRBV29-1	TGCAGCGTTGAGGGACTAGCGGGCACAGATACGCAGTATTTT	CSVEGLAGTDTQYF